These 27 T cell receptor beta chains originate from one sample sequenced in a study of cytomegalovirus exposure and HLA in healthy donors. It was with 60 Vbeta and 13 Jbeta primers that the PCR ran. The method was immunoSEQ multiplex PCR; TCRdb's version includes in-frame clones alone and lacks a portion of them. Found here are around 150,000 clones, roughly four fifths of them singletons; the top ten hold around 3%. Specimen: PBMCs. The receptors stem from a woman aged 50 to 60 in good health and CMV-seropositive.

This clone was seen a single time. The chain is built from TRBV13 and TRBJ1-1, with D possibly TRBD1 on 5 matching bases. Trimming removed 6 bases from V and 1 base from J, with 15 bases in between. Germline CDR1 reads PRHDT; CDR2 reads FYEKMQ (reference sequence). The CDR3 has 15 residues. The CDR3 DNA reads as TGTGCCAGCAGACCTATCGACAGACCGAACACTGAAGCTTTCTTT. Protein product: CASRPIDRPNTEAFF.

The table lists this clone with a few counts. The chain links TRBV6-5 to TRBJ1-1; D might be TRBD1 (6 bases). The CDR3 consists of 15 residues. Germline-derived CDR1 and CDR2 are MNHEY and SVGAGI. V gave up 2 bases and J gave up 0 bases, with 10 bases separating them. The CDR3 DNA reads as TGTGCCAGCAGTTACCACCCAGGGGTGAACACTGAAGCTTTCTTT. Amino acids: CASSYHPGVNTEAFF.

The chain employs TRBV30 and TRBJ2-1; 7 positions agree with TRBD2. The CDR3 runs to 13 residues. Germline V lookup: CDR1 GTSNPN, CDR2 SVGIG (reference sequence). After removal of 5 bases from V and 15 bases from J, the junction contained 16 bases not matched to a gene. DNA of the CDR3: TGTGCCTGGGGTGACGTAGCGGGTCTATACCGGTTCTTC. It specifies CAWGDVAGLYRFF.

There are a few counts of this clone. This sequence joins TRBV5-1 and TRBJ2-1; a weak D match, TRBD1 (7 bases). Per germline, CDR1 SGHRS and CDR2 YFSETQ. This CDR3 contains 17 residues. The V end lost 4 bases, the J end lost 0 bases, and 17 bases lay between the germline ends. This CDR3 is CASSGQEGRSSYNEQFF. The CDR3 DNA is TGCGCCAGCAGCGGACAGGAGGGACGGAGCTCCTACAATGAGCAGTTCTTC.

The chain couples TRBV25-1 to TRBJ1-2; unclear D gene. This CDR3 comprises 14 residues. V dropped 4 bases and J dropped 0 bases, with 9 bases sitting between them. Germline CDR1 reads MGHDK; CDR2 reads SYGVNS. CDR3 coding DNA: TGTGCCAGCAGTGTTACGGGGACTAACTATGGCTACACCTTC. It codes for CASSVTGTNYGYTF.

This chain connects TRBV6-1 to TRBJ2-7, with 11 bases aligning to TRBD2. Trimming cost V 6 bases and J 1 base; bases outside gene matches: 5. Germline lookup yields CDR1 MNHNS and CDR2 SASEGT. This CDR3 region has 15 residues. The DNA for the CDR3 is TGTGCCAGCAGCCTTAGCGGGGGGGCTTCCTACGAGCAGTACTTC. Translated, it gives CASSLSGGASYEQYF.

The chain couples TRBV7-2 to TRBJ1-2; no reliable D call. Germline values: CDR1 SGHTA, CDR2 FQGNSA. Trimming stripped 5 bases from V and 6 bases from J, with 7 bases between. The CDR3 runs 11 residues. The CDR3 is CASSLGDGYTF. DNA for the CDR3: TGTGCCAGCAGCCTCGGGGATGGCTACACCTTC.

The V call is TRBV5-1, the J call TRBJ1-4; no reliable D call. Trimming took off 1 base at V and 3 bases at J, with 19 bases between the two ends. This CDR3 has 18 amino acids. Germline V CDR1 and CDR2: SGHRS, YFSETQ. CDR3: CASSLRLLGRAANEKLFF. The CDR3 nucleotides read TGCGCCAGCAGCTTGCGTCTCCTTGGCCGAGCGGCTAATGAAAAACTGTTTTTT.

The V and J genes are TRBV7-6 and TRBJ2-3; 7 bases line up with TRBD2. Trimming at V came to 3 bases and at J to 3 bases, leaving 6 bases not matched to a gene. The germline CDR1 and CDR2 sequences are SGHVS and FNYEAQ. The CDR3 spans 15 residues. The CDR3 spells CASSFGAGLTDTQYF. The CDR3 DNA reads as TGTGCCAGCAGCTTTGGAGCGGGGCTAACAGATACGCAGTATTTT.

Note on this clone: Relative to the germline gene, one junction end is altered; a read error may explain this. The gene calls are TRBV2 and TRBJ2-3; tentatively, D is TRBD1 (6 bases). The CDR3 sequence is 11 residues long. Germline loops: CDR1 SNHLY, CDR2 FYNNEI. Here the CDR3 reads CASSEMDRVRF. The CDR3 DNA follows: TGTGCCAGCAGTGAAATGGACAGAGTGCGCTTT.

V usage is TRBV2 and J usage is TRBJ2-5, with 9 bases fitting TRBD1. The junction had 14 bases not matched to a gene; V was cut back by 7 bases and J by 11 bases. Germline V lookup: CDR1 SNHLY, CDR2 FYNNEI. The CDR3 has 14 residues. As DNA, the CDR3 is TGTGCCAGCACCGGAAGGACAGGGGTCGGGGAGCAGTACTTC. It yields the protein CASTGRTGVGEQYF.

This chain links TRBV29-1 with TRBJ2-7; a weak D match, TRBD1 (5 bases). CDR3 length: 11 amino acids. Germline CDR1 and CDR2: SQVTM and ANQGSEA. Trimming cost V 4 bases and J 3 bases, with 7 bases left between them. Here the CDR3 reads CSVGQNYEQYF. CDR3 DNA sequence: TGCAGCGTTGGACAGAACTACGAGCAGTACTTC.

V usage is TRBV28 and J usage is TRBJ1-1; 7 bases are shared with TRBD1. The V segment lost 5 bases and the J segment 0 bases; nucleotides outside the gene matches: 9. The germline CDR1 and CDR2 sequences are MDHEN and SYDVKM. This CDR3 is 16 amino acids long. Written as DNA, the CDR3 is TGTGCCAGCAGTGGGCCGGGACAGCTTATGAACACTGAAGCTTTCTTT. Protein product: CASSGPGQLMNTEAFF. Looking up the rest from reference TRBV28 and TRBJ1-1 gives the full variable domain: DVKVTQSSRYLVKRTGEKVFLECVQDMDHENMFWYRQDPGLGLRLIYFSYDVKMKEKGDIPEGYSVSREKKERFSLILESASTNQTSMYLCASSGPGQLMNTEAFFGQGTRLTVV.

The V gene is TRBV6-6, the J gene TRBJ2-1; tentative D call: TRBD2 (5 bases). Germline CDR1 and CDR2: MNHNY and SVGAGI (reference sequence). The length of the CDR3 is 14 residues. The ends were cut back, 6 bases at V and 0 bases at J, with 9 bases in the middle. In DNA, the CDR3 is TGTGCCAGCAGATTAGCGAGCTCCTACAATGAGCAGTTCTTC. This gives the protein CASRLASSYNEQFF.

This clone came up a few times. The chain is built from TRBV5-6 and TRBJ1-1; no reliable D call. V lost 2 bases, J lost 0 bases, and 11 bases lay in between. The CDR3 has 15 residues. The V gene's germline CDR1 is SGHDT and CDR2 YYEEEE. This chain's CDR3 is CASSFSEQMNTEAFF. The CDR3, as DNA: TGTGCCAGCAGCTTTTCGGAACAGATGAACACTGAAGCTTTCTTT.

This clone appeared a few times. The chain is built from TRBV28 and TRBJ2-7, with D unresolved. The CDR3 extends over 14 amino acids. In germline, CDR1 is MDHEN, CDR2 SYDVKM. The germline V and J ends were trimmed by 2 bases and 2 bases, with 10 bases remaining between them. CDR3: CASSLIGQTYEQYF. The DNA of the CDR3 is TGTGCCAGCAGTTTAATTGGGCAGACCTACGAGCAGTACTTC.

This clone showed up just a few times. The CDR3 DNA sequence: TGTGCCAGCAGTGAAGATTCAGGGGGTGGATCAGATACGCAGTATTTT. Translating gives CASSEDSGGGSDTQYF. The chain is built from TRBV6-1 and TRBJ2-3; 7 nucleotides line up with TRBD1. CDR1 and CDR2 (germline): MNHNS, SASEGT. This CDR3 comprises 16 residues. V gave up 1 base and J gave up 4 bases; unmatched junction bases: 8.

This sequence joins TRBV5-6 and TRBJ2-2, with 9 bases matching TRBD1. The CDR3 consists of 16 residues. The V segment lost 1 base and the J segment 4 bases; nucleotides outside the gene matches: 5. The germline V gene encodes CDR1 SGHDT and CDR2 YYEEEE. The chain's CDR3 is CASSLRRTGVTGELFF. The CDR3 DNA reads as TGTGCCAGCAGCTTGCGAAGGACAGGGGTCACCGGGGAGCTGTTTTTT.

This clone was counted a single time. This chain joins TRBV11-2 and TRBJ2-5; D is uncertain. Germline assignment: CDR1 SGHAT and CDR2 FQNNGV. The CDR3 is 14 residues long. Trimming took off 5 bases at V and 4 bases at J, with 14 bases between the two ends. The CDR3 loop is CASSTPHRLETQYF. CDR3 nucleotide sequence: TGTGCCAGCAGCACACCCCACCGTTTAGAGACCCAGTACTTC.

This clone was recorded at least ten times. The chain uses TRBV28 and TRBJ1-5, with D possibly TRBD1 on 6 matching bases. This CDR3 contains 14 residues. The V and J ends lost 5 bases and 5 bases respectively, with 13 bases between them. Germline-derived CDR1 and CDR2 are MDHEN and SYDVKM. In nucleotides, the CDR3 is TGTGCCAGCAGTATCGGGGACACCTATCAGCCCCAGCATTTT. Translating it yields CASSIGDTYQPQHF.

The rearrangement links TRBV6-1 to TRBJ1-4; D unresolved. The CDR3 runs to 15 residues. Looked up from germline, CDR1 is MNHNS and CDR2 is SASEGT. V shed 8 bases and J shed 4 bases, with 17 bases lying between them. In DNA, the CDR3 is TGTGCCAGCGATACCCGCTCGGCGGGTAATGAAAAACTGTTTTTT. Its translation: CASDTRSAGNEKLFF.

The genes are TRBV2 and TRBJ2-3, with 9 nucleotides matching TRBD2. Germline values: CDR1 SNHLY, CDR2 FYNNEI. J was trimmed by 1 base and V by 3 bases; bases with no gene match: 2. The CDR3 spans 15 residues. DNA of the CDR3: TGTGCCAGCAGTGACCGACTAGCGGGCACAGATACGCAGTATTTT. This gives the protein CASSDRLAGTDTQYF.

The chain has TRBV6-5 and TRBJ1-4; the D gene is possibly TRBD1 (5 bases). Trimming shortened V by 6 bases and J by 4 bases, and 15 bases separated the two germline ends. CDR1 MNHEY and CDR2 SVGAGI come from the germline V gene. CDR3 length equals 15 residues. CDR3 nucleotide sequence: TGTGCCAGCAGGCCGAGTTGGGGGGTTAATGAAAAACTGTTTTTT. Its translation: CASRPSWGVNEKLFF.

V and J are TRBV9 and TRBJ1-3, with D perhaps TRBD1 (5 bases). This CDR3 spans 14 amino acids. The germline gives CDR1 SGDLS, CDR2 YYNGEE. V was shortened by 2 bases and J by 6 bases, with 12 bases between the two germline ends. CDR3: CASSVGRGLNTIYF. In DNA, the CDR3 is TGTGCCAGCAGCGTCGGAAGGGGTTTAAACACCATATATTTT. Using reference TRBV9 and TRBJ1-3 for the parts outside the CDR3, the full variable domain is DSGVTQTPKHLITATGQRVTLRCSPRSGDLSVYWYQQSLDQGLQFLIQYYNGEERAKGNILERFSAQQFPDLHSELNLSSLELGDSALYFCASSVGRGLNTIYFGEGSWLTVV.

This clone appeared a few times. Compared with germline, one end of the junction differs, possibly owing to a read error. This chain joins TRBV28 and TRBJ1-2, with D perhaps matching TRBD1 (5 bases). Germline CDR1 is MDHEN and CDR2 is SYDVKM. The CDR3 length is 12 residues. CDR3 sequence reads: CASSFRGSRDAF. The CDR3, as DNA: TGTGCCAGCAGTTTTCGGGGGAGCAGAGACGCCTTC.

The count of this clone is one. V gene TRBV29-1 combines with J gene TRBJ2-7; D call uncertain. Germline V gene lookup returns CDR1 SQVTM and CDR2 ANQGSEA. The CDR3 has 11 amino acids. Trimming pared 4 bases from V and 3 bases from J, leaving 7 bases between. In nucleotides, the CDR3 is TGCAGCGTTGCGACTCACTACGAGCAGTACTTC. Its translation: CSVATHYEQYF.

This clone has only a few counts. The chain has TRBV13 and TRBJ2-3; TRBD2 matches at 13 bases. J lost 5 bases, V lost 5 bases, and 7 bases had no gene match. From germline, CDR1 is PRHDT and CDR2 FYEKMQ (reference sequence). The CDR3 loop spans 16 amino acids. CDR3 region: CASSLRLAGGIDTQYF. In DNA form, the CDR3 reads TGTGCCAGCAGCCTAAGACTAGCGGGGGGTATAGATACGCAGTATTTT.